One TCR beta chain is described in this entry. Its antigen remains unknown. This CDR3 is 13 amino acids long. V lost 3 bases and J lost 4, with 7 bases in between. Germline V gives CDR1 SNHLY, CDR2 FYNNEI. This entry belongs to a study of cytomegalovirus exposure and HLA in healthy donors. Findings of the study overall: Accurate prediction of HLA-A and HLA-B alleles (for most subjects) was reportedly achieved from TCR beta sequences. Investigators reported fewer than 200 TCR beta chains as tied to cytomegalovirus.

PCR primers comprised 60 Vbeta and 13 Jbeta primers. Produced via immunoSEQ multiplex PCR; TCRdb's table is partial and in-frame only. The sample includes 120,000 or so clones, approximately 80% seen only once; the top ten take around 3.6%. The sample taken for sequencing was PBMCs. The chain employs TRBV2 and TRBJ1-5; D not certain. This sequence was found in a man younger than 40 in good health and CMV-seronegative. The CDR3 region has the DNA TGTGCCAGCAGTGACCAGAGGAATCAGCCCCAGCATTTT. It translates to CASSDQRNQPQHF. The entire variable domain, with the rest obtained from reference TRBV2 and TRBJ1-5, is as follows: EPEVTQTPSHQVTQMGQEVILRCVPISNHLYFYWYRQILGQKVEFLVSFYNNEISEKSEIFDDQFSVERPDGSNFTLKIRSTKLEDSAMYFCASSDQRNQPQHFGDGTRLSIL.